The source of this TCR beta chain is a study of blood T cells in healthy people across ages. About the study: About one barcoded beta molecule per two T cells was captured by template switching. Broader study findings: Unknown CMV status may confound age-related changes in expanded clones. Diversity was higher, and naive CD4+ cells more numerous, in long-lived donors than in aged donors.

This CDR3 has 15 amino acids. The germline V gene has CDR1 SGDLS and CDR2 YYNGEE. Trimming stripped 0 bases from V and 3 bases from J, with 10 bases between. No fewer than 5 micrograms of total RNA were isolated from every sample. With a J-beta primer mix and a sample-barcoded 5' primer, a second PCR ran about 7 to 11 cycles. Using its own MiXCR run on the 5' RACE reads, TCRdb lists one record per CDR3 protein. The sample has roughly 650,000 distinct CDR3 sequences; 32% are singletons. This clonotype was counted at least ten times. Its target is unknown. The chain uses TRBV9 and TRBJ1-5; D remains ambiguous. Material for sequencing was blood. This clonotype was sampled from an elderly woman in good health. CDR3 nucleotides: TGTGCCAGCAGCGTAGGTACAGAAGCCAATCAGCCCCAGCATTTT. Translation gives CASSVGTEANQPQHF.